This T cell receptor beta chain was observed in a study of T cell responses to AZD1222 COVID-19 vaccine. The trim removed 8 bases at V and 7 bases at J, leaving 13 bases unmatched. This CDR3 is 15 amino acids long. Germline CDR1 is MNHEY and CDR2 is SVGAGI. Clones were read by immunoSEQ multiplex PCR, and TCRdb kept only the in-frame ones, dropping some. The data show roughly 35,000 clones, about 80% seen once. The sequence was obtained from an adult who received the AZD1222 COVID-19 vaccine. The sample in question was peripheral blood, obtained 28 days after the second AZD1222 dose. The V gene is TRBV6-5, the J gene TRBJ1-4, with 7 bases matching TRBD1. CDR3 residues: CASGRWAGGREKLFF. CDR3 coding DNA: TGTGCCAGCGGGAGGTGGGCAGGGGGGCGTGAAAAACTGTTTTTT.